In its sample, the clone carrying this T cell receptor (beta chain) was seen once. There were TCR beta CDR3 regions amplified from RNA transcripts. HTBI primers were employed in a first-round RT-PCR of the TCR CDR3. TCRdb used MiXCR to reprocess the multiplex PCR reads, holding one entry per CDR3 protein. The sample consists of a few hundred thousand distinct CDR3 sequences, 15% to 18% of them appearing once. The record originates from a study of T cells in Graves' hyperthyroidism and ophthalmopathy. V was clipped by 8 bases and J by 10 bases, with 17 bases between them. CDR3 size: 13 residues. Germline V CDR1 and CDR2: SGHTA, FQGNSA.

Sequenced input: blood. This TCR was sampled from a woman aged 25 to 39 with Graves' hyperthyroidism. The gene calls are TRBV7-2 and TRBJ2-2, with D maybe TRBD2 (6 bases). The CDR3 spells CASQKGGAMELFF. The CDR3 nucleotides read TGTGCCAGCCAAAAAGGAGGGGCTATGGAGCTGTTTTTT. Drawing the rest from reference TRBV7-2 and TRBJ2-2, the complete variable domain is GAGVSQSPSNKVTEKGKDVELRCDPISGHTALYWYRQSLGQGLEFLIYFQGNSAPDKSGLPSDRFSAERTGGSVSTLTIQRTQQEDSAVYLCASQKGGAMELFFGEGSRLTVL.